Below, 30 T cell receptor beta chains from the same sample are listed, as sequenced in a study of tumor and adjacent non-tumor tissue in lung cancer. Three rounds of nested PCR, following a modified ARM-PCR protocol, produced the TCRbeta library. TCRdb recomputed calls from the multiplex PCR reads with MiXCR, one row per CDR3 protein. The data show 75,000 to 95,000 distinct CDR3 sequences, with about 70% seen just once and around 18% held by the top ten. This sample's RNA came from whole unsorted tissue. Sequencing was carried out using lung tumor tissue. The receptor set was obtained from a man in his 60s with non-small cell lung cancer.

The chain is built from TRBV20-1 and TRBJ1-5; no reliable D call. Germline V lookup: CDR1 DFQATT, CDR2 SNEGSKA (reference sequence). This CDR3 comprises 14 residues. DNA for the CDR3: TGCGGTACTAGAGATCCGGGAGACAATCAGCCCCAGCATTTT. This gives the protein CGTRDPGDNQPQHF.

In regard to this clonotype: One end of the junction is discordant with germline, which a read error may explain. The chain joins TRBV10-3 to TRBJ2-7; no clear D. The CDR3 runs 11 residues. Germline lookup yields CDR1 ENHRY and CDR2 SYGVKD. The CDR3 bases are TGTGCCGCACGAACCTCTTACGAGCAATACTTC. Protein product: CAARTSYEQYF.

For this clonotype: It is likely a read error, because the conserved phenylalanine at the end of the CDR3 is missing. V and J are TRBV29-1 and TRBJ2-1; D possibly corresponds to TRBD2 (6 bases). V was shortened by 4 bases and J by 9 bases, with 16 bases between the two germline ends. Germline V gene sequence: CDR1 SQVTM, CDR2 ANQGSEA. This CDR3 comprises 13 residues. CDR3 loop: CSVAAALGGEQFY. CDR3 DNA: TGCAGCGTTGCTGCGGCCCTCGGGGGTGAGCAGTTCTAC.

As regards this clonotype: A read error is possible here, since a much larger clone lies one base away. This chain uses TRBV5-8 with TRBJ2-7, with a weak D call TRBD1 (6 bases). CDR1 and CDR2 from the germline V gene are SGHTS and YDEGEE. This CDR3 contains 15 residues. In DNA, the CDR3 is TGTGCCAGCAGCTCCCGCCGGGACATTGCCTACAAGCAGTACTTC. Translating gives CASSSRRDIAYKQYF.

The chain is built from TRBV28 and TRBJ2-3; 11 bases match TRBD2. The J segment lost 0 bases and the V segment lost 6 bases, leaving 5 bases of the junction unmatched. The CDR3 is 16 amino acids. The germline V gene encodes CDR1 MDHEN and CDR2 SYDVKM. CDR3 DNA: TGTGCCAGCAGCAACTTAGCGGGAGGGAGCACAGATACGCAGTATTTT. Translation: CASSNLAGGSTDTQYF.

This clonotype was seen a handful of times. This chain links TRBV20-1 with TRBJ2-1; 8 bases line up with TRBD1. V lost 3 bases to trimming and J lost 1 base; unmatched junction nucleotides: 14. From germline, CDR1 is DFQATT and CDR2 SNEGSKA (reference sequence). The length of the CDR3 is 18 residues. In nucleotides, the CDR3 is TGCAGTGCTAGTGATGCTCGGGACAGGATTAGTTCCTACAATGAGCAGTTCTTC. Protein product: CSASDARDRISSYNEQFF.

The rearrangement links TRBV4-1 to TRBJ2-2; 9 nucleotides line up with TRBD1. This CDR3 comprises 17 residues. Unmatched junction bases numbered 14, after V lost 0 bases and J lost 12 bases. Germline V gene data show CDR1 as MGHRA and CDR2 as YSYEKL. CDR3 DNA sequence: TGCGCCAGCAGCCAAGATCCTGGGACAGGGAACACCTGGAAGCTGTTTTTT. This sequence encodes CASSQDPGTGNTWKLFF.

With regard to this clonotype: A read error may account for a junction end that differs from germline. The chain is built from TRBV11-1 and TRBJ2-3; no firm D call. The germline V gene encodes CDR1 SGHAT and CDR2 FQDESV (reference sequence). The CDR3 runs 15 residues. The CDR3 sequence is CASSLEVVRADMQYF. CDR3 bases: TGTGCCAGCAGCTTAGAGGTAGTTCGGGCAGATATGCAGTATTTT.

The chain employs TRBV6-2 or TRBV6-3 and TRBJ2-1; 11 bases map to TRBD2. This CDR3 is 15 amino acids long. The ends lost 5 bases at V and 8 bases at J; junction bases unmatched: 8. Looked up from germline, CDR1 is MNHEY and CDR2 is SVGEGT. The CDR3 loop is CASSTTSGSADEQFF. In nucleotides, the CDR3 is TGTGCCAGCAGTACCACTAGCGGGAGTGCCGATGAGCAGTTCTTC.

Points on this clonotype: At one of its ends the junction is not consistent with the germline gene, which may arise from a read error. The J gene is TRBJ2-1, the V gene TRBV12-3 or TRBV12-4, with 7 bases that match TRBD2. The CDR3 is made up of 14 amino acids. This CDR3 is CASSFQFPGLSQLF. The CDR3 nucleotides are TGTGCCAGCAGTTTCCAATTCCCGGGACTATCGCAATTGTTC.

This clonotype was seen just once. An end of the junction differs from the germline gene, which may be a read error. The chain uses TRBV12-3 or TRBV12-4 and TRBJ2-3; D may match TRBD1 or TRBD2 (6 bases each). This CDR3 region has 16 residues. The DNA of the CDR3 is TGTTCCAGCAACGGTTCACGGGGGCCCACCACAGATACGCAGTATTTT. The encoded protein is CSSNGSRGPTTDTQYF.

In its sample, this clonotype was seen a few times. Given a much more abundant clone one base away, this may be a read error. J is TRBJ2-7 and V is TRBV5-1; maybe TRBD2 (5 bases). This CDR3 contains 15 residues. The germline V gene encodes CDR1 SGHRS and CDR2 YFSETQ. The CDR3 DNA reads as TGCGCCAGGAGCTTGGAGGCAGGTCCAGCCTACGAGCAGTACTTC. It codes for CARSLEAGPAYEQYF. The full variable domain, completed using reference TRBV5-1 and TRBJ2-7, is KAGVTQTPRYLIKTRGQQVTLSCSPISGHRSVSWYQQTPGQGLQFLFEYFSETQRNKGNFPGRFSGRQFSNSRSEMNVSTLELGDSALYLCARSLEAGPAYEQYFGPGTRLTVT.

This clonotype has only one observation. J is TRBJ1-5 and V is TRBV6-2 or TRBV6-3; perhaps TRBD1 as D (5 bases). Germline CDR1 is MNHEY and CDR2 is SVGEGT. The ends were cut back, 5 bases at V and 2 bases at J, with 13 bases in the middle. The CDR3 contains 15 residues. CDR3 sequence reads: CASSQNMGGNQPQHF. In nucleotides, the CDR3 is TGTGCCAGCAGTCAGAACATGGGGGGCAATCAGCCCCAGCATTTT.

In its sample, this clonotype was seen a few times. Possible read error: a much larger clone is one base away. The V call is TRBV6-2 or TRBV6-3, the J call TRBJ2-6, with D possibly being TRBD1 (5 bases). The V and J ends lost 8 bases and 2 bases respectively, with 16 bases between them. CDR1 is MNHEY and CDR2 is SVGEGT in the germline V gene. CDR3 length: 16 amino acids. This CDR3 is CASQGSGRTGANVLTF. The CDR3 DNA sequence: TGTGCCAGCCAGGGTTCCGGAAGGACTGGGGCCAACGTCCTGACTTTC.

This clonotype has a count of ten or more. The gene calls are TRBV5-1 and TRBJ2-2; no reliable D call. V lost 5 bases to trimming and J lost 0 bases, with 8 bases between them. The CDR3 runs 14 residues. Germline values: CDR1 SGHRS, CDR2 YFSETQ. This CDR3 is CASSLGPNTGELFF. The CDR3 region has the DNA TGCGCCAGCAGTCTAGGGCCGAACACCGGGGAGCTGTTTTTT.

About this clonotype itself: A much larger clone lies a single base off, so this may be a read error. V usage is TRBV12-3 or TRBV12-4 and J usage is TRBJ2-1; no clear D gene. V lost 4 bases to trimming and J lost 12 bases, with 13 bases between them. This CDR3 has 12 residues. CDR3 residues: CASSSPPNMQFF. The CDR3 DNA follows: TGTGCCAGCAGTTCCCCCCCGAATATGCAGTTCTTC.

The gene calls are TRBV6-2 or TRBV6-3 and TRBJ2-1; maybe TRBD2 (5 bases). The CDR3 is 14 residues long. V was pared by 1 base and J by 6 bases, with 10 bases between. Germline V lookup: CDR1 MNHEY, CDR2 SVGEGT. The CDR3 bases are TGTGCCAGCAGTTACTTGCGGGTCTCCAATGAGCAGTTCTTC. This translates into CASSYLRVSNEQFF.

Points on this clonotype: In this CDR3 the conserved last residue, phenylalanine or tryptophan, is missing, so a read error is likely. The chain has TRBV6-5 and TRBJ2-3; TRBD2 agrees at 8 bases. This CDR3 is 16 amino acids long. CDR1 is MNHEY and CDR2 is SVGAGI in the germline V gene. The CDR3 DNA reads TGTGCCAGCAGTTCCACAAGCGGGGGCCGCACAGATAAGCAGTATTTA. Amino acid sequence: CASSSTSGGRTDKQYL.

The CDR3 DNA reads TGCGCCAGCAGCTTGGAGACAGGGAGGTTGGGCACAGATACGCAGTATTTT. This codes for CASSLETGRLGTDTQYF. The chain is built from TRBV5-1 and TRBJ2-3; tentative D call: TRBD1 (7 bases). Per the germline V gene, CDR1 is SGHRS and CDR2 is YFSETQ. V dropped 0 bases and J dropped 1 base, with 15 bases sitting between them. CDR3 length: 17 residues.

On this clonotype: The CDR3 carries no conserved terminal phenylalanine or tryptophan, so it likely arises from a read error. The chain has TRBV10-2 and TRBJ2-7; 7 nucleotides match TRBD1. Germline V lookup: CDR1 WSHSY, CDR2 SAAADI. The CDR3 is made up of 14 amino acids. The CDR3 reads CGSRATGAPYKQYL. Written as DNA, the CDR3 is TGCGGCAGCAGAGCAACAGGGGCACCCTACAAGCAGTACTTA.

In regard to this clonotype: A much larger clonotype is one base distant, so this may be a read error. The missing conserved phenylalanine or tryptophan at the end of this CDR3 makes a read error likely. The V call is TRBV12-3 or TRBV12-4, the J call TRBJ1-1; perhaps TRBD1 as D (5 bases). The CDR3 is 14 residues long. V was cut by 1 base and J by 4 bases, with 10 bases left in between. For the CDR3, the DNA is TGTGCCAGCAGTTTAGAGGGGTATGGCACTGAAGCTTTCTCT. The encoded protein is CASSLEGYGTEAFS.

This clonotype was picked up many times. This rearrangement joins TRBV5-5 to TRBJ2-1; D ambiguous. The V gene lost 0 bases and the J gene lost 0 bases, with 4 bases spanning the gap. The CDR3 totals 14 residues. CDR1 and CDR2 from the germline V gene are SGHKS and YYEKEE (reference sequence). The CDR3, as DNA: TGTGCCAGCAGCTTGGTTCTCTCCTACAATGAGCAGTTCTTC. Translated: CASSLVLSYNEQFF.

As to this clonotype: Relative to the germline gene, one junction end is altered; a read error may explain this. The chain uses TRBV10-2 and TRBJ1-2, with TRBD1 matching over 9 bases. The CDR3 sequence is 13 residues long. From germline, CDR1 is WSHSY and CDR2 SAAADI. The CDR3 region has the DNA TGCGTCAGCAGTAGGACAGGGGACTATGGCTACACCTTC. Its protein product is CVSSRTGDYGYTF.

Regarding this clonotype: A much larger clonotype is one base distant, so this may be a read error. V is TRBV24-1 and J is TRBJ2-3; D is unclear. V shed 3 bases and J shed 5 bases, with 5 bases lying between them. CDR3 length equals 12 residues. CDR1 KGHDR and CDR2 SFDVKD come from the germline V gene. The CDR3 bases are TGTGCCACCAGTGATACGGGAGATACGCAGTATTTT. Translating it yields CATSDTGDTQYF.

The V gene is TRBV20-1, the J gene TRBJ1-3, with D possibly TRBD1 on 5 matching bases. Germline V gene sequence: CDR1 DFQATT, CDR2 SNEGSKA (reference sequence). This CDR3 comprises 16 residues. CDR3 in amino acids: CNAGVIPGLSGNTIYF. The CDR3 region has the DNA TGCAATGCAGGAGTGATACCAGGGCTCTCTGGAAACACCATATATTTT.

The gene calls are TRBV28 and TRBJ1-6; D possibly corresponds to TRBD1 (6 bases). CDR3 length: 14 amino acids. Trimming removed 5 bases from V and 6 bases from J, with 11 bases in between. Germline V gene lookup returns CDR1 MDHEN and CDR2 SYDVKM. The CDR3 sequence: CASSRTVGNSPLHF. CDR3 nucleotides: TGTGCCAGCAGTCGGACAGTCGGTAATTCACCCCTCCACTTT.

This clonotype has only one observation. A much more abundant neighbour one base away suggests this may be a read error. The rearrangement joins TRBV20-1 to TRBJ1-1; D is perhaps TRBD1 (6 bases). Trimming shortened V by 8 bases and J by 1 base, and 17 bases separated the two germline ends. Germline-derived CDR1 and CDR2 are DFQATT and SNEGSKA (reference sequence). This CDR3 is built from 14 residues. The CDR3: CSTRRTAANTEAFF. DNA for the CDR3: TGCAGTACTCGCCGGACAGCCGCGAACACTGAAGCTTTCTTT.

Comment on this clonotype: One base away lies a much larger clone, so this may be a sequencing read error. The chain has TRBV24-1 and TRBJ2-2, with D perhaps matching TRBD2 (6 bases). The CDR3 contains 12 residues. V lost 10 bases and J 1 base, leaving 6 bases between the germline ends. Germline V gene lookup returns CDR1 KGHDR and CDR2 SFDVKD. The CDR3 coding sequence is TGTGCCACGCGGGGGAACACCGGGGAGCTGTTTTTT. This codes for CATRGNTGELFF.

For this clonotype: At one end the junction does not follow the germline gene, possibly because of a read error. This rearrangement joins TRBV11-3 to TRBJ2-1; D not resolved. The CDR3 runs to 16 residues. Germline CDR1 SGHNT, CDR2 YENEEA. The CDR3 region has the DNA TGTGCTAGTAGCCCCGCCCGGAGAAGCTCCCACAATGAGCAGTTCTTC. Amino acid sequence: CASSPARRSSHNEQFF.

This clonotype has at least ten counts. For the CDR3, the DNA is TGTGCCAGCAGCCCCCCCAGGGGGGGGCTCAGTGAAGCTTTCTTT. It is translated as CASSPPRGGLSEAFF. The J gene is TRBJ1-1, the V gene TRBV11-3; 7 bases match TRBD1. The V gene end was trimmed by 5 bases and the J gene end by 7 bases; junction bases not matched to a gene: 13. Per the germline V gene, CDR1 is SGHNT and CDR2 is YENEEA. The CDR3 has 15 residues.